The clone carrying this T cell receptor beta chain has a single count. Its specificity is not known. This record belongs to a study of PD-1 blockade in classical Hodgkin lymphoma. Described time point: newly diagnosed, previously untreated cHL patient sample. Newly diagnosed, untreated classical Hodgkin lymphoma PBMCs provided comparison. Using immunoSEQ multiplex PCR, the repertoire was profiled, and TCRdb retains in-frame clones only, with some absent. This sample has 15,000 to 20,000 clones, with approximately 92% found just once. Study outcomes and limitations: Why repertoires differed is undefined; disease activity or prior therapy possibly contributed. It was reported that newly diagnosed patients had less baseline TCR diversity than healthy donors.

V shed 7 bases and J shed 0 bases, with 13 bases lying between them. The CDR3 runs to 15 residues. Germline-derived CDR1 and CDR2 are SNHLY and FYNNEI. The sequence came from a human donor with classical Hodgkin lymphoma. The material sequenced was peripheral blood mononuclear cells (PBMCs). This chain links TRBV2 with TRBJ1-3, with D unclear. The chain's CDR3 is CASTPRGRSGNTIYF. The CDR3 nucleotides read TGTGCCAGCACCCCGCGGGGTCGCTCTGGAAACACCATATATTTT.